The subject of this entry is one TCR beta chain. The sample originates from a study of blood T cell repertoires in COVID-19. For the study at large: There were acute and convalescent COVID-19 samples, and they came from the United States, Italy and Spain. In each case, the material was cDNA or gDNA derived from T cells, B-cell-depleted T cells, or PBMCs.

Per the germline V gene, CDR1 is ENHRY and CDR2 is SYGVKD. This CDR3 has 13 amino acids. The junction had 7 bases not matched to a gene; V was cut back by 6 bases and J by 6 bases. Under the authors' procedure: Cell counts per sample came from amplifying reference gene primers. TCRdb's copy holds only in-frame clones and misses some; the assay was immunoSEQ multiplex PCR. That table is the source of V, J and clone size, and D and trimming were worked out from the DNA. The table shows approximately 200,000 clones, with around 85% occurring only once. The chain is built from TRBV10-3 and TRBJ1-2; 7 positions agree with TRBD1. The sample was peripheral blood. The sequence was collected from a woman in her fifties or sixties with acute or convalescent COVID-19. The CDR3 sequence is CAISFTGADGYTF. CDR3 bases: TGTGCCATCAGCTTTACAGGGGCCGATGGCTACACCTTC.